The entry that follows covers one T cell receptor (beta chain) sequence. CDR3 length equals 16 residues. Germline CDR1 is SGHVS and CDR2 is FNYEAQ. J was trimmed by 3 bases and V by 5 bases; bases with no gene match: 7. The sample originates from a study of blood T cell repertoires in COVID-19. Using immunoSEQ multiplex PCR, the repertoire was profiled, and TCRdb retains in-frame clones only, with some absent. In the table there are about 50,000 clones, 75% to 95% of which are singletons. The V and J genes are TRBV7-6 and TRBJ1-4, with 9 bases matching TRBD1. Specimen: peripheral blood. This TCR was sampled from a man aged 50 to 60 with active COVID-19. The CDR3 region is CASSAAGTGSNEKLFF. CDR3 nucleotide sequence: TGTGCCAGCAGCGCGGCCGGGACAGGGTCTAATGAAAAACTGTTTTTT.